What follows are 3 T cell receptor beta chains derived from one specimen sequenced in a study of blood T cell repertoires in COVID-19. The table came from immunoSEQ multiplex PCR; TCRdb's copy has only in-frame clones and leaves some out. The repertoire holds 220,000 or so clones, around 90% seen once, with over 13% in the top ten. Input material: PBMCs or T cells enriched from blood (not recorded which). These receptors all stem from a man aged 25 to 40 who had been exposed to COVID-19.

The chain links TRBV7-2 to TRBJ2-7; D not resolved. Germline CDR1 and CDR2: SGHTA and FQGNSA. The CDR3 consists of 11 residues. V was trimmed by 5 bases and J by 9 bases, leaving 11 bases between them. The CDR3 nucleotides are TGTGCCAGCAGCGCTCGAGGTAGGCAGTACTTC. It specifies CASSARGRQYF.

J is TRBJ1-5 and V is TRBV29-1, with D perhaps matching TRBD1 (5 bases). The V and J ends lost 7 bases and 7 bases respectively, with 20 bases between them. Germline V gene sequence: CDR1 SQVTM, CDR2 ANQGSEA. The CDR3 sequence is 14 residues long. The CDR3 loop reads CSASTGGKGQPQHF. Here the CDR3 DNA reads TGCAGCGCATCAACGGGGGGAAAGGGACAGCCCCAGCATTTT.

The V call is TRBV7-9, the J call TRBJ1-2; possibly TRBD1 for D (5 bases). Trimming removed 4 bases from V and 4 bases from J, with 13 bases in between. In germline, CDR1 is SEHNR, CDR2 FQNEAQ (reference sequence). This CDR3 region has 14 residues. This CDR3 is CASSSPQAPYGYTF. CDR3 coding DNA: TGTGCCAGCAGCTCCCCACAGGCGCCCTATGGCTACACCTTC. The full variable domain, its missing parts supplied by reference TRBV7-9 and TRBJ1-2, is DTGVSQNPRHKITKRGQNVTFRCDPISEHNRLYWYRQTLGQGPEFLTYFQNEAQLEKSRLLSDRFSAERPKGSFSTLEIQRTEQGDSAMYLCASSSPQAPYGYTFGSGTRLTVV.